This T cell receptor (beta chain) was recorded in a study of patients and donors after allogeneic stem cell transplantation. TCRdb recomputed calls from the RT-PCR reads with MiXCR, one row per CDR3 protein. The sample records fewer than 25,000 distinct CDR3 sequences, approximately 28% being singletons. V gave up 4 bases and J gave up 6 bases, with 10 bases separating them. The CDR3 length is 14 residues. Germline CDR1 reads MNHEY; CDR2 reads SVGAGI. The V and J genes are TRBV6-5 and TRBJ1-6; TRBD1 might be the D (5 bases). The source is a human donor who was either an allogeneic HSCT recipient or a stem cell or donor lymphocyte infusion donor (not recorded which). It is not recorded whose cells these are; they may come from a transplant donor. Sequenced sample: blood, either unsorted or a sorted T cell fraction (not recorded which). This chain's CDR3 is CASSSGRANSPLHF. CDR3 sequence (DNA): TGTGCCAGCAGTTCCGGCAGGGCTAATTCACCCCTCCACTTT.